These 2 T cell receptor beta chains came from one sample sequenced in a study of OX40 agonist ivuxolimab in advanced cancers. Profiled with immunoSEQ multiplex PCR; TCRdb holds only in-frame clones, not every one. Of about 58,000 clones listed, around 78% are singletons. Sequencing used CD4+ or CD8+ T cells sorted from blood, obtained in a trial of the OX40 agonist ivuxolimab. These receptors came from an adult with an advanced solid tumor such as melanoma, head and neck, liver or kidney cancer.

This chain uses TRBV11-2 with TRBJ2-5; D not certain. Trimming took 0 bases from V and 5 from J, leaving 4 bases between them. The CDR3 covers 12 residues. Germline CDR1 is SGHAT and CDR2 is FQNNGV. CDR3 nucleotides: TGTGCCAGCAGCTTAGAAGGCGAGACCCAGTACTTC. Translating gives CASSLEGETQYF.

V gene TRBV9 combines with J gene TRBJ2-7; a possible D gene is TRBD2 (6 bases). Trimming shortened V by 0 bases and J by 6 bases, and 13 bases separated the two germline ends. CDR3 length: 14 amino acids. Germline V CDR1 and CDR2: SGDLS, YYNGEE. The CDR3 DNA is TGTGCCAGCAGCGTAGACACGGGGGTGGGCGAGCAGTACTTC. Protein sequence: CASSVDTGVGEQYF.